Below are 16 T cell receptor beta chains sequenced from a single sample in a study of shared clonotypes between healthy human individuals. Some clones are missing from TCRdb's copy, which holds only in-frame ones; the method was immunoSEQ multiplex PCR. The sample records around 1.5 million clones, 95% to 99% being singletons. Sequenced input: naive CD4+ T cells sorted from blood. The sample's subset: CD45RA+ positively selected. The receptors originated from a man in his thirties or forties in good health.

The chain is built from TRBV5-6 and TRBJ2-1; D unresolved. Trimming shortened V by 4 bases and J by 9 bases, and 8 bases separated the two germline ends. CDR3 size: 11 residues. Germline CDR1 SGHDT, CDR2 YYEEEE. The CDR3 DNA sequence: TGTGCCAGCAGCCAGACGAGTGAGCAGTTCTTC. Encoded protein: CASSQTSEQFF. Looking up the rest from reference TRBV5-6 and TRBJ2-1 gives the full variable domain: DAGVTQSPTHLIKTRGQQVTLRCSPKSGHDTVSWYQQALGQGPQFIFQYYEEEERQRGNFPDRFSGHQFPNYSSELNVNALLLGDSALYLCASSQTSEQFFGPGTRLTVL.

As DNA, the CDR3 is TGTGCCAGCAGCCTATCGGGACAGTCTAGCACAGATACGCAGTATTTT. Translating gives CASSLSGQSSTDTQYF. The rearrangement links TRBV9 to TRBJ2-3; 7 bases match TRBD1. V lost 4 bases to trimming and J lost 0 bases; unmatched junction nucleotides: 8. This CDR3 region has 16 residues. CDR1 is SGDLS, CDR2 YYNGEE, per germline.

The chain recombines TRBV7-2 with TRBJ2-5; no reliable D call. Germline CDR1 and CDR2: SGHTA and FQGNSA. Trimming took 10 bases from V and 4 from J, leaving 13 bases between them. CDR3 length: 12 amino acids. DNA of the CDR3: TGTGCCAAATCCGGCTCGCCAGAGACCCAGTACTTC. Translation gives CAKSGSPETQYF.

The chain is built from TRBV19 and TRBJ2-7; weak D call: TRBD1 (6 bases). This CDR3 region has 14 residues. Germline CDR1 and CDR2: LNHDA and SQIVND (reference sequence). V was shortened by 7 bases and J by 3 bases, with 16 bases between the two germline ends. The CDR3 DNA reads TGTGCCAGTACCCCGGGATCCAGGGGCTACGAGCAGTACTTC. Its translation: CASTPGSRGYEQYF.

The chain combines TRBV30 with TRBJ2-1; 11 positions agree with TRBD2. Germline V gene lookup returns CDR1 GTSNPN and CDR2 SVGIG (reference sequence). V lost 5 bases to trimming and J lost 9 bases; unmatched junction nucleotides: 12. The CDR3 spans 15 residues. CDR3 loop: CAWYTLAGGLTEQFF. The CDR3, as DNA: TGTGCCTGGTATACTCTAGCGGGAGGCCTGACTGAGCAGTTCTTC.

As regards this clone: This sample also contains other DNA sequences that code for the same CDR3. This rearrangement joins TRBV29-1 to TRBJ2-3, with D hard to call. The V and J ends lost 4 bases and 0 bases respectively, with 8 bases between them. CDR3 size: 13 residues. CDR1 and CDR2 from the germline V gene are SQVTM and ANQGSEA. The CDR3 reads CSVALLSTDTQYF. The CDR3 DNA sequence: TGCAGCGTTGCCTTATTGAGCACAGATACGCAGTATTTT.

The rearrangement uses TRBV19 and TRBJ1-2; no reliable D call. CDR1 and CDR2 from the germline V gene are LNHDA and SQIVND (reference sequence). V gave up 2 bases and J gave up 2 bases, with 12 bases separating them. This CDR3 spans 15 amino acids. CDR3: CASSIYRGLNYGYTF. CDR3 in DNA: TGTGCCAGTAGTATATATCGGGGATTGAACTATGGCTACACCTTC. The entire variable domain, with the rest obtained from reference TRBV19 and TRBJ1-2, is as follows: DGGITQSPKYLFRKEGQNVTLSCEQNLNHDAMYWYRQDPGQGLRLIYYSQIVNDFQKGDIAEGYSVSREKKESFPLTVTSAQKNPTAFYLCASSIYRGLNYGYTFGSGTRLTVV.

On this clone: Distinct nucleotide sequences in the sample also encode this CDR3. J is TRBJ1-3 and V is TRBV28; weak D call: TRBD1 (6 bases). The CDR3 length is 13 residues. V was clipped by 5 bases and J by 1 base, with 6 bases between them. Germline V lookup: CDR1 MDHEN, CDR2 SYDVKM. This CDR3 reads CASSTGSGNTIYF. CDR3 nucleotides: TGTGCCAGCAGTACAGGGTCTGGAAACACCATATATTTT.

V and J are TRBV11-2 and TRBJ2-2; D remains unclear. From germline, CDR1 is SGHAT and CDR2 FQNNGV. The CDR3 length is 15 residues. The germline V and J ends were trimmed by 1 base and 2 bases, with 8 bases remaining between them. CDR3 sequence: CASSLVGLNTGELFF. The DNA of the CDR3 is TGTGCCAGCAGCTTAGTGGGCTTAAACACCGGGGAGCTGTTTTTT.

V gene TRBV18 combines with J gene TRBJ2-7, with TRBD1 identical over 11 bases. CDR1 and CDR2 from the germline V gene are KGHSH and LQKENI. Trimming took 6 bases from V and 5 from J; bases not matched to a gene: 9. The CDR3 totals 15 residues. The CDR3 nucleotides read TGTGCCAGCTCGATAACGTGGACAGGGGGCGACGAGCAGTACTTC. Translation: CASSITWTGGDEQYF.

V is TRBV6-1 and J is TRBJ2-7; 8 nucleotides match TRBD1. The CDR3 length is 15 residues. Per the germline V gene, CDR1 is MNHNS and CDR2 is SASEGT. V lost 7 bases, J lost 3 bases, and 11 bases stayed unmatched. The CDR3 region has the DNA TGTGCCAGCACCCGGGGTGCAGGGGGCAGCTACGAGCAGTACTTC. It translates to CASTRGAGGSYEQYF.

The rearrangement links TRBV12-5 to TRBJ2-7; the match to TRBD1 covers 9 bases. CDR3 length: 19 amino acids. J lost 5 bases, V lost 2 bases, and 19 bases had no gene match. Germline values: CDR1 LGHNT, CDR2 FRNRAP. The CDR3 region has the DNA TGTGCTAGTGGTTTGCCCCCTCCGGGACAGGGTTCTACCACCAACGAGCAGTACTTC. It encodes CASGLPPPGQGSTTNEQYF.

The rearrangement uses TRBV11-2 and TRBJ1-2; 9 positions match TRBD1. J was trimmed by 4 bases and V by 4 bases; bases with no gene match: 7. The V gene's germline CDR1 is SGHAT and CDR2 FQNNGV. The CDR3 contains 15 residues. The CDR3 protein is CASSSYRGRGYGYTF. The CDR3 DNA reads as TGTGCCAGCAGCTCATACAGGGGGCGCGGCTATGGCTACACCTTC.

Concerning this clone itself: A junction boundary mismatches the germline segment, possibly from a read error. This sequence joins TRBV11-2 and TRBJ1-1; D gene ambiguous. The CDR3 sequence is 13 residues long. CDR1 is SGHAT, CDR2 FQNNGV, per germline. This chain's CDR3 is CASSLGFSLVRLF. CDR3 sequence (DNA): TGTGCCAGCAGCTTGGGTTTCTCCCTGGTACGTCTCTTT.

The V gene is TRBV4-3, the J gene TRBJ2-3; the match to TRBD2 covers 11 bases. V shed 4 bases, J shed 0 bases, and the junction held 12 bases outside the gene matches. The germline CDR1 and CDR2 sequences are LGHNA and YSLEER. This CDR3 has 19 residues. The CDR3: CASSRHRGWTSGSTDTQYF. The CDR3 region has the DNA TGCGCCAGCAGCCGCCATCGGGGGTGGACTAGCGGGAGCACAGATACGCAGTATTTT.

The rearrangement uses TRBV6-5 and TRBJ2-7; the match to TRBD1 covers 9 bases. Unmatched junction bases numbered 8, after V lost 3 bases and J lost 2 bases. This CDR3 contains 16 residues. Germline assignment: CDR1 MNHEY and CDR2 SVGAGI. CDR3 amino acids: CASSYRGQGWPYEQYF. In DNA, the CDR3 is TGTGCCAGCAGTTATCGGGGACAGGGTTGGCCCTACGAGCAGTACTTC.